This T cell receptor beta chain was documented in a study of T-cell memory formation after mild COVID-19 (dated by TCRdb to 2020 to 2022). Regarding the complete study: Most TCR sequence clusters were specific to one of the two donors. In a couple of donors, T-cell clones that expanded and contracted after mild COVID-19 were followed by sequencing TCRalpha and TCRbeta repertoires longitudinally. Two young, previously healthy adult volunteers, one female and one male, were included in the cohort. What the research found in general, with its limitations: Some responding clones were detected in pre-infection memory, which suggested that pre-existing cross-reactive memory T cells had joined the SARS-CoV-2 response. Contracting CD4+ clones were found mainly in CM and EM memory subsets, while CD8+ clones were enriched in EMRA. From day 15 to 85, contracting clones showed balanced CD4/CD8 phenotypes, whereas a second wave of clones that expanded from day 15 to 37 leaned towards CD4+. The study covered only a couple of mild cases, and larger cohorts including severe cases with pre-infection samples were considered necessary. Whether the second-wave clones peaking on day 37 were SARS-CoV-2 specific was not confirmed.

PBMCs were isolated by Ficoll-Paque density gradient centrifugation. The sample was run on an Illumina NovaSeq 6000. Using 5'RACE with constant-segment primers, TCRalpha and TCRbeta cDNA libraries were constructed, with sample barcodes and unique molecular identifiers added in the process. RNA was extracted from every sample with Trizol reagent. Library amplification was performed in two PCR steps, and a second sample barcode and Illumina TruSeq adapters were introduced in the second step. Libraries were sequenced on an Illumina NovaSeq with 2 x 150 bp paired-end reads. In the original analysis: Demultiplexing of reads and collapsing into UMI-guided consensus sequences were performed with migec v1.2.7. Using mixcr v2.1.11, UMI consensuses were aligned to TRA and TRB V and J templates and then assembled into clonotypes. A clonotype was counted as expanded or contracted only when both edgeR and NoisET called the clonotype significant, with the noise models trained on biological replicates. edgeR calls used a false discovery rate-adjusted p below 0.01 and a log2 fold-change threshold of 1. As an exploratory analysis of dynamics, PCA with hierarchical clustering was applied to max-normalized trajectories of the 1000 most abundant clonotypes. Separately sequenced CD4+ and CD8+ repertoires were used to assign a CD4 or CD8 phenotype to each responding clone. TCRdb reprocessing: public reads trimmed at Q25 with fastp, clones called with MiXCR, in-frame beta chains kept. Each record represents a unique CDR3 protein, reported with the most common genes and DNA among its rows. These V and J calls are TCRdb output, not the study's own analysis. A total of roughly 340,000 distinct CDR3 sequences appear in this sample, under 25% of them only once. The ten largest clones take up over 20% of the sample.

For CDR1 and CDR2, the germline V gene (reference sequence) lists MNHNY and SVGAGI. The CDR3 contains 15 residues, cysteine and phenylalanine counted. CDR3 DNA is the only sequence kept; it has 45 bases, read in frame from the first base. V loses 1 base, J loses 2 bases, and the germline ends lie 10 bases apart. Turning to this clonotype: No cognate antigen has been identified for it. No base quality values were provided; no much bigger clone lies one nucleotide off.

The clonotype comes from a young man who had mild COVID-19 (a few samples of this study predate the infection). The sample titles of this study are shuffled in the database, so cell type and time point are left out; the donor was told from shared clones. The chain joins TRBV6-6 to TRBJ2-3; the D gene could be TRBD1 or TRBD2, each one agreeing over 5 bases. The sample taken for sequencing was PBMCs or a T cell subset sorted from them (not recorded which). Here is the DNA: TGTGCCAGCAGTTACTGGGGGACGATCACAGATACGCAGTATTTT. This translates into CASSYWGTITDTQYF.